A selection of T cell receptor beta chains follows, all from one sample in a study of blood T cell repertoires in COVID-19. Using immunoSEQ multiplex PCR, the repertoire was profiled, and TCRdb retains in-frame clones only, with some absent. The sample has about 230,000 clones, over 80% seen once. Source material: peripheral blood. These receptors came from a woman in her 30s with COVID-19, enrolled during active disease. Both conserved end residues are part of each CDR3. The D gene is left open where the match is weak. A row's size may be missing; if present it is once, few, many or a size class.

j_call | clone_size | d_call | v_call | cdr3_length | cdr3_aa | cdr3_nt
TRBJ2-3 | . | TRBD2 | TRBV2 | 17 | CASSARLAGSSTDTQYF | TGTGCCAGCAGCGCGAGACTAGCGGGGTCGAGCACAGATACGCAGTATTTT
TRBJ1-3 | . | TRBD1 | TRBV6-6 | 16 | CASSALKTGSGNTIYF | TGTGCCAGCAGTGCCCTGAAGACAGGGTCTGGAAACACCATATATTTT
TRBJ2-6 | few | . | TRBV5-6 | 15 | CASSLGVSGANVLTF | TGTGCCAGCAGCTTGGGAGTCTCTGGGGCCAACGTCCTGACTTTC
TRBJ2-3 | . | . | TRBV7-9 | 13 | CASSLAFRDTQYF | TGTGCCAGCAGCTTAGCCTTTCGAGATACGCAGTATTTT
TRBJ2-7 | once | . | TRBV5-1 | 15 | CASSPTSAVLYEQYF | TGCGCCAGCAGCCCGACCTCCGCGGTTCTTTACGAGCAGTACTTC
TRBJ2-1 | few | TRBD1 | TRBV30 | 18 | CAWRRDRGRKGSDNEQFF | TGTGCCTGGAGGCGGGACAGGGGGCGGAAGGGGTCCGACAATGAGCAGTTCTTC
TRBJ1-1 | . | . | TRBV9 | 15 | CASSVVGALNTEAFF | TGTGCCAGCAGCGTAGTAGGGGCCCTGAACACTGAAGCTTTCTTT
TRBJ1-1 | . | . | TRBV27 | 14 | CASSLRQSSTEAFF | TGTGCCAGCAGTCTACGACAGAGTAGCACTGAAGCTTTCTTT
TRBJ2-3 | . | TRBD2 | TRBV9 | 14 | CASSAGGTTDTQYF | TGTGCCAGCAGCGCCGGGGGGACGACAGATACGCAGTATTTT
TRBJ1-3 | . | . | TRBV30 | 14 | CAGTSDNSGNTIYF | TGTGCCGGTACCTCAGATAACTCTGGAAACACCATATATTTT
TRBJ2-1 | . | TRBD2 | TRBV5-4 | 16 | CASSSDSGGAVNEQFF | TGTGCCAGCAGTTCTGATAGCGGGGGGGCCGTCAATGAGCAGTTCTTC
TRBJ2-1 | . | . | TRBV6-5 | 14 | CACGLRNSYNEQFF | TGTGCCTGCGGTTTGAGGAACTCCTACAATGAGCAGTTCTTC
TRBJ2-7 | . | TRBD1 | TRBV18 | 15 | CASSPPARQGNEQYF | TGTGCCAGCTCACCACCTGCGCGACAGGGCAACGAGCAGTACTTC
TRBJ2-1 | . | . | TRBV18 | 13 | CASSPGINNEQFF | TGTGCCAGCTCACCCGGGATTAACAATGAGCAGTTCTTC
TRBJ1-1 | . | . | TRBV30 | 13 | CAWSSGLITEAFF | TGTGCCTGGAGTTCAGGACTTATCACTGAAGCTTTCTTT
TRBJ2-2 | . | . | TRBV7-2 | 17 | CASSYLPLTGNTGELFF | TGTGCCAGCAGCTACCTACCGCTGACAGGGAACACCGGGGAGCTGTTTTTT
TRBJ2-3 | . | . | TRBV18 | 14 | CASSQGQITDTQYF | TGTGCCAGCTCACAGGGGCAAATCACAGATACGCAGTATTTT
TRBJ2-6 | . | TRBD1 | TRBV6-1 | 16 | CASSATGGSGANVLTF | TGTGCCAGCAGTGCGACAGGGGGCTCTGGGGCCAACGTCCTGACTTTC
TRBJ1-5 | once | . | TRBV7-8 | 14 | CASSLVPGDQPQHF | TGTGCCAGCAGCTTAGTTCCGGGAGATCAGCCCCAGCATTTT
TRBJ2-7 | once | TRBD1 | TRBV11-2 | 15 | CASRGGQGLSYEQYF | TGTGCCAGCCGGGGGGGACAGGGGCTCTCCTACGAGCAGTACTTC
TRBJ1-1 | . | TRBD1 | TRBV23-1 | 17 | CASSQGVPRQGFPEAFF | TGCGCCAGCAGTCAGGGGGTCCCGAGACAGGGGTTCCCTGAAGCTTTCTTT
TRBJ1-6 | . | TRBD1 | TRBV18 | 16 | CASSPGQGAYNSPLHF | TGTGCCAGCTCACCAGGGCAGGGGGCCTATAATTCACCCCTCCACTTT
TRBJ2-4 | . | . | TRBV28 | 14 | CASSQPGTAGIQYF | TGTGCCAGCAGTCAACCGGGAACGGCTGGCATTCAGTACTTC
TRBJ2-1 | . | . | TRBV6-6 | 14 | CASSPREVYNEQFF | TGTGCCAGCAGCCCCAGGGAGGTATACAATGAGCAGTTCTTC
TRBJ1-1 | . | . | TRBV10-3 | 15 | CAISAPRGSNTEAFF | TGTGCCATCAGTGCCCCAAGGGGGAGTAACACTGAAGCTTTCTTT
TRBJ1-4 | . | . | TRBV7-2 | 15 | CASSLSQGGNEKLFF | TGTGCCAGCAGCTTATCCCAGGGAGGTAATGAAAAACTGTTTTTT
TRBJ1-6 | . | . | TRBV9 | 15 | CASSAGFGISSPLHF | TGTGCCAGCAGCGCAGGGTTTGGAATAAGTTCACCCCTCCACTTT
TRBJ2-3 | . | TRBD2 | TRBV7-3 | 15 | CASSLSGGRGDTQYF | TGTGCCAGCAGCTTATCGGGGGGGCGTGGAGATACGCAGTATTTT
TRBJ2-5 | . | . | TRBV7-2 | 15 | CASSPRLDVEETQYF | TGTGCCAGCAGCCCCCGACTGGATGTTGAAGAGACCCAGTACTTC
TRBJ2-7 | . | TRBD1 | TRBV3-1/TRBV3-2 | 14 | CASSPIQGAGEQYF | TGTGCCAGCAGCCCGATCCAGGGGGCGGGCGAGCAGTACTTC
TRBJ2-7 | . | TRBD2 | TRBV5-6 | 15 | CASSQLLAGVGEQYF | TGTGCCAGCAGTCAACTATTAGCGGGAGTAGGTGAGCAGTACTTC
TRBJ1-6 | . | TRBD1 | TRBV3-1/TRBV3-2 | 18 | CASSQDPHRQGYNSPLHF | TGTGCCAGCAGCCAAGATCCCCATAGACAGGGTTATAATTCACCCCTCCACTTT
TRBJ1-5 | . | . | TRBV2 | 15 | CASRLDVGSNQPQHF | TGTGCCAGCAGGCTAGACGTCGGAAGCAATCAGCCCCAGCATTTT
TRBJ2-3 | . | TRBD2 | TRBV5-1 | 13 | CASRAGGPGTQYF | TGCGCCAGCAGGGCGGGGGGGCCGGGTACGCAGTATTTT
TRBJ2-3 | . | TRBD2 | TRBV15 | 15 | CATSKSGGASDTQYF | TGTGCCACCAGCAAAAGCGGGGGGGCCTCAGATACGCAGTATTTT
TRBJ1-2 | once | TRBD1 | TRBV19 | 18 | CASSIGRTGAQIYYGYTF | TGTGCCAGTAGTATAGGTCGGACAGGGGCCCAAATCTACTATGGCTACACCTTC
TRBJ2-1 | . | . | TRBV18 | 14 | CASSPLDSNNEQFF | TGTGCCAGCTCACCCCTGGACAGTAACAATGAGCAGTTCTTC
TRBJ1-2 | once | TRBD1 | TRBV28 | 16 | CASRPDRGPGDYGYTF | TGTGCCAGCAGACCGGACAGGGGGCCAGGGGACTATGGCTACACCTTC
TRBJ2-3 | once | . | TRBV30 | 12 | CAWSPKGNTQYF | TGTGCCTGGAGCCCCAAGGGGAATACGCAGTATTTT
TRBJ1-2 | . | TRBD1 | TRBV27 | 13 | CASSQQGAGGYTF | TGTGCCAGCAGTCAACAGGGGGCCGGTGGCTACACCTTC
TRBJ2-1 | . | . | TRBV9 | 14 | CASSSSGTYNEQFF | TGTGCCAGCAGCTCCAGTGGCACCTACAATGAGCAGTTCTTC
TRBJ2-1 | . | TRBD2 | TRBV10-3 | 17 | CAIGGVAGAEEHNEQFF | TGTGCCATCGGGGGGGTAGCGGGAGCAGAGGAACACAATGAGCAGTTCTTC
TRBJ1-5 | . | . | TRBV9 | 15 | CASSVGGGGNQPQHF | TGTGCCAGCAGCGTAGGGGGAGGGGGCAATCAGCCCCAGCATTTT
TRBJ1-1 | . | . | TRBV30 | 11 | CAWSAITEAFF | TGTGCCTGGAGTGCAATCACTGAAGCTTTCTTT
TRBJ2-7 | . | TRBD2 | TRBV5-4 | 16 | CASSSGIAGGPYEQYF | TGTGCCAGCAGCTCGGGGATAGCGGGAGGGCCCTACGAGCAGTACTTC
TRBJ2-7 | . | TRBD2 | TRBV7-2 | 16 | CASSTPRGAGLSEQYF | TGTGCCAGCAGCACCCCGCGGGGGGCCGGTCTTAGCGAGCAGTACTTC
TRBJ2-6 | . | . | TRBV10-3 | 16 | CAISESSVSGANVLTF | TGTGCCATCAGTGAGTCATCGGTCTCTGGGGCCAACGTCCTGACTTTC
TRBJ2-3 | . | . | TRBV11-2 | 15 | CASSFGASGRDTQYF | TGTGCCAGCAGCTTTGGGGCATCTGGGAGGGATACGCAGTATTTT
TRBJ2-1 | few | . | TRBV27 | 16 | CASSETSFSSYNEQFF | TGTGCCAGCAGTGAAACTAGCTTTTCCTCCTACAATGAGCAGTTCTTC
TRBJ2-1 | . | TRBD1 | TRBV4-3 | 15 | CASSQIQGRANEQFF | TGCGCCAGCAGCCAAATACAGGGGCGGGCTAATGAGCAGTTCTTC
TRBJ1-2 | . | . | TRBV3-1/TRBV3-2 | 12 | CASSGPGGGYTF | TGTGCCAGCAGCGGACCCGGAGGTGGCTACACCTTC
TRBJ2-7 | . | TRBD1 | TRBV12-3/TRBV12-4 | 12 | CASSLTGVEQYF | TGTGCCAGCAGCCTTACAGGGGTCGAGCAGTACTTC
TRBJ1-2 | . | . | TRBV6-5 | 12 | CASSNRAAPSTF | TGTGCCAGCAGTAACAGGGCGGCCCCGAGCACCTTC
TRBJ2-1 | . | TRBD2 | TRBV10-3 | 15 | CAIRQGLASAHEQFF | TGTGCCATCAGACAGGGACTAGCGAGTGCCCATGAGCAGTTCTTC